These 6 T cell receptor beta chains share one sample of origin, sequenced in a study of blood T cell repertoires in COVID-19. Clones were read by immunoSEQ multiplex PCR, and TCRdb kept only the in-frame ones, dropping some. Among about 250,000 clones listed, around 85% were seen once. The sequencing sample was made of PBMCs or T cells enriched from blood (not recorded which). The source is a woman in her fifties or sixties with acute COVID-19.

The chain employs TRBV30 and TRBJ1-1; D gene uncertain. The CDR3 has 13 residues. Germline CDR1 and CDR2: GTSNPN and SVGIG (reference sequence). Trimming stripped 5 bases from V and 6 bases from J, with 16 bases between. CDR3 in amino acids: CAWERIGGPEAFF. DNA of the CDR3: TGTGCCTGGGAAAGAATAGGTGGGCCTGAAGCTTTCTTT. The full variable domain, in which reference TRBV30 and TRBJ1-1 provide the parts outside the CDR3, is SQTIHQWPATLVQPVGSPLSLECTVEGTSNPNLYWYRQAAGRGLQLLFYSVGIGQISSEVPQNLSASRPQDRQFILSSKKLLLSDSGFYLCAWERIGGPEAFFGQGTRLTVV.

The rearrangement uses TRBV5-4 and TRBJ1-6, with D uncertain. The germline V gene has CDR1 SGHNT and CDR2 YYREEE (reference sequence). Deletions cut 2 bases from V and 6 bases from J, with 12 bases between. CDR3 size: 15 residues. CDR3 residues: CASSLRGVLNSPLHF. The CDR3 DNA reads as TGTGCCAGCAGCTTAAGAGGAGTGCTTAATTCACCCCTCCACTTT.

This rearrangement joins TRBV10-3 to TRBJ1-2; D gene uncertain. Germline V gene lookup returns CDR1 ENHRY and CDR2 SYGVKD. V dropped 10 bases and J dropped 4 bases, with 10 bases sitting between them. The CDR3 totals 11 residues. Here the CDR3 reads CASGGGYGYTF. CDR3 DNA: TGTGCCAGCGGAGGAGGCTATGGCTACACCTTC.

The gene calls are TRBV19 and TRBJ1-3; D call uncertain. The germline gives CDR1 LNHDA, CDR2 SQIVND (reference sequence). V was cut by 3 bases and J by 3 bases, with 9 bases left in between. The CDR3 covers 14 residues. The CDR3 region has the DNA TGTGCCAGTAGTATTGAGGGCCGTGGAAACACCATATATTTT. It codes for CASSIEGRGNTIYF.

The rearrangement links TRBV10-1 to TRBJ1-4; no clear D. CDR3 length equals 16 residues. The V end was cut by 1 base, the J end by 8 bases, with 17 bases between. Germline V lookup: CDR1 WNHNN, CDR2 SYGVQD (reference sequence). CDR3 protein: CASSEYIVEAVEKLFF. The CDR3 coding sequence is TGCGCCAGCAGTGAGTATATTGTGGAAGCGGTCGAAAAACTGTTTTTT.

This chain links TRBV5-1 with TRBJ1-1; a possible D gene is TRBD1 (5 bases). The CDR3 is 13 residues long. V was shortened by 0 bases and J by 4 bases, with 7 bases between the two germline ends. From germline, CDR1 is SGHRS and CDR2 YFSETQ. DNA for the CDR3: TGCGCCAGCAGCTTGGTTCAGGGCACTGAAGCTTTCTTT. Its protein product is CASSLVQGTEAFF.